This T cell receptor (beta chain) was identified in a study of human T cells and chemical hapten exposure. Turning to the study itself: The variation in per-sample TCR yields arose mainly from small differences in pooled library volumes.

Germline-derived CDR1 and CDR2 are KGHDR and SFDVKD. The CDR3 contains 15 residues. The germline V and J ends were trimmed by 1 base and 4 bases, with 9 bases remaining between them. What the library attached to individual cDNA molecules were unique molecular identifiers. In the source study's methods: The number of TCRs in each sample had a median of about 96,000 and spanned about 23,224 to 700,000. A single record per CDR3 protein comes from TCRdb applying MiXCR to the 5' RACE reads. The authors' filters were not applied to this entry. The sample lists about 140,000 distinct CDR3 sequences, over 3.5% occurring once. Note on this clonotype: Its antigen is currently unknown.

General observations from the study: The study found that DPC sensitization did not change TCRs above 1 in 1000 frequency.

Total RNA extraction was carried out from unfractionated whole blood. The V gene is TRBV24-1, the J gene TRBJ2-2, with D perhaps matching TRBD1 (6 bases). The receptor was isolated from a female donor in good health. CDR3 coding DNA: TGTGCCACCAGTGATTTATTCAGGGGCACCGGGGAGCTGTTTTTT. Protein: CATSDLFRGTGELFF.